The table lists the clone carrying this T cell receptor (beta chain) with a count of one. The antigen is not known. After removal of 3 bases from V and 5 bases from J, the junction contained 5 bases not matched to a gene. The CDR3 is 16 amino acids. Germline assignment: CDR1 SGHTA and CDR2 FQGNSA. The record originates from a study of PD-L1 blockade in urothelial cancer. Overall study context: Bladder-origin urothelial cancer in males covered twenty-five of 29 patients. The authors examined blood 3 weeks (second dose) and 6 weeks after treatment start.

Study results and limitations: Sub-median blood TCR clonality before treatment predicted longer survival.

Every PCR received spiked-in synthetic TCR analog templates. Data came from immunoSEQ multiplex PCR; TCRdb stores just in-frame clones and leaves some out. The sample holds about 84,000 clones, 82% seen once. The sequence came from a man aged 65-85 years with urothelial cancer. The chain is built from TRBV7-2 and TRBJ2-3; 13 positions match TRBD2. This material consisted of PBMCs, taken around atezolizumab (anti-PD-L1) treatment. CDR3 protein: CASSFTSGGARDTQYF. DNA of the CDR3: TGTGCCAGCAGCTTCACTAGCGGGGGGGCGAGAGATACGCAGTATTTT.